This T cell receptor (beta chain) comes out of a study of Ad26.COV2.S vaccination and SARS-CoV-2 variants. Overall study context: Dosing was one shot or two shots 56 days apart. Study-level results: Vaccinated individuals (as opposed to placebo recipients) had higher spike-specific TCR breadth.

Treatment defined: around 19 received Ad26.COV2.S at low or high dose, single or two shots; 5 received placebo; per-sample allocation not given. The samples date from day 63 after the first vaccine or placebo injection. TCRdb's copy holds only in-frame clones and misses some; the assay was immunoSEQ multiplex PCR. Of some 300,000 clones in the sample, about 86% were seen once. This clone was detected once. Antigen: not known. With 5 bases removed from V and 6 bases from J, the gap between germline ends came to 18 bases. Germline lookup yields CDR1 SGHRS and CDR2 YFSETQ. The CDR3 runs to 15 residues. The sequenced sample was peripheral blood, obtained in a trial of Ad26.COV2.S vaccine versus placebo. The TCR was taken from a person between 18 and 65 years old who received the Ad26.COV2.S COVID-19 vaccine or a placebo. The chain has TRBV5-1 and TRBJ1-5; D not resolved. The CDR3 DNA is TGCGCCAGCAGTCCCGGAGGAGGCGAAGGTCAGCCCCAGCATTTT. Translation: CASSPGGGEGQPQHF.